This T cell receptor beta chain came from a study of blood T cell repertoires in COVID-19. Study-level information: Some COVID-19 samples were acute and others convalescent; all came from the United States, Italy and Spain. From T cells, B-cell-depleted T cells, or PBMCs came the material, which was cDNA or gDNA.

Trimming left V 4 bases short and J 0 bases short, with 10 bases between. The CDR3 runs 14 residues. CDR1 and CDR2 (germline): SGHTA, FQGNSA. In the original analysis: Using reference gene primer amplification, nucleated cell counts were estimated. Some clones are missing from TCRdb's copy, which holds only in-frame ones; the method was immunoSEQ multiplex PCR. D and trimming were read from the DNA, whereas the V and J calls and clone size are those reported in that table. This sample has about 270,000 clones, with 83% found just once. The chain links TRBV7-2 to TRBJ2-7; possible D gene TRBD1, 5 bases. The receptor was derived from a woman between 50 and 59 years old who had recovered from COVID-19. Source material: peripheral blood. In DNA, the CDR3 is TGTGCCAGCAGCTACCGGCAGGGCTCCTACGAGCAGTACTTC. Its protein is CASSYRQGSYEQYF.